One sample yielded the 5 T cell receptor beta chains listed below, sequenced in a study of molecular identifiers for immune sequencing clone quantification. Via MiXCR, TCRdb re-called the PCR reads, giving one row per CDR3 protein. The table has about 60,000 distinct CDR3 sequences, over 15% seen once. What was sequenced was naive CD8+ T cells from blood, with Jurkat cell RNA spiked in. Subset reported: FACS-sorted CD8+CD4-CCR7+CD45RA+ naive T cells. The receptors were gathered from a human donor in good health. Some libraries in this study had Jurkat cell RNA spiked in.

This clonotype was recorded at least ten times. V is TRBV3-1 and J is TRBJ1-5; TRBD1 matches at 7 bases. V dropped 0 bases and J dropped 5; count of bases not matched to a gene: 7. CDR3 length: 16 amino acids. Per the germline V gene, CDR1 is LGHDT and CDR2 is YNNKEL (reference sequence). CDR3 sequence (DNA): TGTGCCAGCAGCCAAGACTTTGGGACAGATGATCAGCCCCAGCATTTT. Protein product: CASSQDFGTDDQPQHF.

At least ten counts were recorded for this clonotype. The chain couples TRBV5-6 to TRBJ2-1; possibly TRBD2 for D (6 bases). The V gene's germline CDR1 is SGHDT and CDR2 YYEEEE. Trimming removed 4 bases from V and 10 bases from J, with 12 bases in between. There are 12 residues in the CDR3. The chain's CDR3 is CASSPGLIEQFF. CDR3 bases: TGTGCCAGCAGCCCGGGACTGATAGAGCAGTTCTTC.

As regards this clonotype: A read error is possible here, since a much larger clone lies one base away. The gene calls are TRBV30 and TRBJ1-1, with D unclear. CDR3 length: 11 residues. CDR1 and CDR2 from the germline V gene are GTSNPN and SVGIG (reference sequence). This chain's CDR3 is CAWGVGTEAFF. CDR3 DNA sequence: TGTGCCTGGGGTGTGGGCACTGAAGCTTTCTTT. The whole variable domain, remainder taken from reference TRBV30 and TRBJ1-1, is SQTIHQWPATLVQPVGSPLSLECTVEGTSNPNLYWYRQAAGRGLQLLFYSVGIGQISSEVPQNLSASRPQDRQFILSSKKLLLSDSGFYLCAWGVGTEAFFGQGTRLTVV.

CDR3 sequence (DNA): TGTGCTAGTGGTTTGGGACAATACGGGACAAGATATGGCTACACCTTC. Translated, it gives CASGLGQYGTRYGYTF. The chain uses TRBV12-5 and TRBJ1-2; maybe TRBD1 (6 bases). The CDR3 sequence is 16 residues long. The germline V and J ends were trimmed by 1 base and 5 bases, with 17 bases remaining between them. Germline V gene data show CDR1 as LGHNT and CDR2 as FRNRAP.

This clonotype was recorded many times. The rearrangement joins TRBV19 to TRBJ1-5; D call uncertain. Trimming stripped 3 bases from V and 4 bases from J, with 7 bases between. The germline V gene encodes CDR1 LNHDA and CDR2 SQIVND (reference sequence). The CDR3 has 13 residues. This CDR3 reads CASSIGRNQPQHF. As DNA, the CDR3 is TGTGCCAGTAGTATCGGGAGGAATCAGCCCCAGCATTTT. Full variable domain (outside the CDR3, taken from reference TRBV19 and TRBJ1-5): DGGITQSPKYLFRKEGQNVTLSCEQNLNHDAMYWYRQDPGQGLRLIYYSQIVNDFQKGDIAEGYSVSREKKESFPLTVTSAQKNPTAFYLCASSIGRNQPQHFGDGTRLSIL.